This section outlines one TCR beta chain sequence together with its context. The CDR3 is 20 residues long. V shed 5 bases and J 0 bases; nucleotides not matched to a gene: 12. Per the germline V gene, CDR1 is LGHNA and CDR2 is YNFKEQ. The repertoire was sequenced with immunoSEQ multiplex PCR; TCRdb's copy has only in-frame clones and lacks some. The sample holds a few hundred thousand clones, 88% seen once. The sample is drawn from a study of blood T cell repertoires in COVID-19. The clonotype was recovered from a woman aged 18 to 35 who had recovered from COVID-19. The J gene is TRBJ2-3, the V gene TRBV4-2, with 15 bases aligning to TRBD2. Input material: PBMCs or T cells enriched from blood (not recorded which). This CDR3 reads CASSSPPGLAGGVSTDTQYF. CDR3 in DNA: TGTGCCAGCAGCTCTCCACCGGGACTAGCGGGGGGCGTAAGCACAGATACGCAGTATTTT.